Listed below are T cell receptor beta chains from one sample, sequenced in a study of control samples from healthy donors and cancer patients. Using immunoSEQ multiplex PCR, the repertoire was profiled, and TCRdb retains in-frame clones only, with some absent. The profile shows 90,000 to 150,000 clones, around 88% of them singletons. Sequenced material: blood. The receptors shown here come from a man aged 35-49 years in good health. CDR3s include the opening cysteine and the closing phenylalanine or tryptophan. Each record gives: D gene, J gene, V gene, clone size, CDR3 protein, CDR3 DNA. D genes are given only for firm matches. A row's size may be missing; if present it is once, few, many or a size class.

. TRBJ1-1 TRBV10-3 . CAISGAGTEAFF TGTGCCATCAGTGGAGCGGGCACTGAAGCTTTCTTT
TRBD2 TRBJ2-2 TRBV7-9 once CASPTGGSAFTGELFF TGTGCCAGCCCGACGGGGGGGAGCGCTTTCACCGGGGAGCTGTTTTTT
TRBD1 TRBJ1-2 TRBV4-3 . CASSQVTGEGYTF TGCGCCAGCAGCCAAGTAACAGGGGAAGGCTACACCTTC
TRBD1 TRBJ1-1 TRBV11-2 . CASSPGGQHFTEAFF TGTGCCAGCAGCCCCGGGGGACAGCATTTCACTGAAGCTTTCTTT
. TRBJ2-3 TRBV30 . CAWSVLGIGTQYF TGTGCCTGGAGTGTTCTGGGGATAGGCACGCAGTATTTT
. TRBJ1-3 TRBV6-5 . CASSYSGGNSGNTIYF TGTGCCAGCAGTTACTCTGGGGGAAACTCTGGAAACACCATATATTTT
TRBD2 TRBJ2-7 TRBV28 . CASRSGGLPYEQYF TGTGCCAGTAGAAGCGGGGGGTTACCCTACGAGCAGTACTTC
. TRBJ2-7 TRBV5-4 . CASSLNSAYGQYF TGTGCCAGCAGCTTGAACTCTGCCTACGGGCAGTACTTC
. TRBJ1-1 TRBV5-1 . CASGGQMNTEAFF TGCGCCAGCGGCGGACAGATGAACACTGAAGCTTTCTTT
TRBD1 TRBJ1-2 TRBV11-3 . CASSGRQGYGYTF TGTGCCAGCAGCGGCAGACAGGGATATGGCTACACCTTC
TRBD1 TRBJ1-6 TRBV6-1 . CASSEEGTGWSPLHF TGTGCCAGCAGTGAAGAAGGGACAGGGTGGTCACCCCTCCACTTT
. TRBJ2-1 TRBV19 . CASSPVSLGYNEQFF TGTGCCAGTAGCCCGGTTTCTTTGGGGTACAATGAGCAGTTCTTC
TRBD1 TRBJ2-7 TRBV10-3 . CATQRTGGNLYEQYF TGTGCCACCCAGAGGACAGGGGGTAATCTGTACGAGCAGTACTTC
. TRBJ2-7 TRBV5-1 . CASSRESSYEQYF TGCGCCAGCAGCCGAGAAAGTTCCTACGAGCAGTACTTC
. TRBJ2-3 TRBV27 . CASSLGLGARTDTQYF TGTGCCAGCAGTTTAGGTTTAGGGGCGAGGACAGATACGCAGTATTTT
TRBD1 TRBJ2-7 TRBV19 . CASSISGTGVNEQYF TGTGCCAGTAGTATATCAGGGACAGGGGTCAACGAGCAGTACTTC
. TRBJ1-2 TRBV20-1 many CSARLSYGYTF TGCAGTGCTAGACTGTCCTATGGCTACACCTTC
. TRBJ1-1 TRBV7-9 . CASSLVGDQNTEAFF TGTGCCAGCAGCTTAGTTGGGGACCAGAACACTGAAGCTTTCTTT
. TRBJ1-3 TRBV5-1 . CASSLERPGNTIYF TGCGCCAGCAGCCTGGAGCGACCCGGAAACACCATATATTTT
TRBD1 TRBJ1-2 TRBV6-4 . CASSVDRGFGYTF TGTGCCAGCAGTGTGGACAGGGGGTTTGGCTACACCTTC
. TRBJ1-1 TRBV6-2/TRBV6-3 once CASSSFGIGGTEAFF TGTGCCAGCAGTTCTTTTGGGATCGGGGGGACTGAAGCTTTCTTT
. TRBJ2-1 TRBV18 . CASSKGGGLSSYNEQFF TGTGCCAGCTCCAAAGGAGGAGGGCTAAGCTCCTACAATGAGCAGTTCTTC
TRBD1 TRBJ2-2 TRBV11-3 . CASSIKTGANTGELFF TGTGCCAGCAGCATTAAGACAGGGGCGAACACCGGGGAGCTGTTTTTT
. TRBJ2-7 TRBV7-7 . CASSPAGRYEQYF TGTGCCAGCAGCCCCGCGGGGCGGTACGAGCAGTACTTC
. TRBJ1-2 TRBV7-9 . CASSLGTRWGYTF TGTGCCAGCAGCTTAGGTACCCGTTGGGGCTACACCTTC
. TRBJ2-7 TRBV11-3 once CASSLDLSGTREQYF TGTGCCAGCAGCTTAGATCTTTCCGGGACCCGCGAGCAGTACTTC
. TRBJ1-5 TRBV29-1 . CSVADSNSNQPQHF TGCAGCGTTGCTGACAGTAATAGCAATCAGCCCCAGCATTTT